This T cell receptor (beta chain) was retrieved from a study of neoadjuvant anti-PD-1 for oral cavity cancer (dated by TCRdb to the early 2020s). As for the study more broadly: Patients mostly received three to four biweekly doses of nivolumab at 3 mg/kg before curative-intent surgical resection. A fourth nivolumab dose was given around day 43 to patients without progression, and definitive surgical resection was performed in those patients on days 50-56. The parent correlative cohort had around 13 patients and a response rate of roughly 34%. Under RECIST 1.1, a patient counted as a responder if showing complete response, partial response or stable disease, and as a non-responder if showing progression.

In its sample, this clone was seen once. The target of this receptor is not known. Per-base qualities were not stored, and no clone one base away is much larger. Paper-wide results and their limitations: Higher pretreatment blood TCRbeta clonality and lower post-treatment tumor TCRbeta clonality were correlated with higher pretreatment blood Treg/Th17 ratios. Within PBMCs, T cell clonality (Gini index) was significantly higher in non-responders than responders after neoadjuvant nivolumab. The TCR analyses had only a few patients in each response group, and the authors called for validation in larger cohorts.

The time point label, read with the paper, signifies: before neoadjuvant nivolumab. Patients had been newly diagnosed with stage II-IVA oral cavity squamous cell carcinoma, and no prior systemic or radiation treatment had been given to the patients. The cohort consisted of patients with HPV-negative, locally advanced oral cavity squamous cell carcinoma. Peripheral blood mononuclear cells were analyzed directly, without maintenance or expansion in culture. The samples were drawn from a longitudinal correlative study tied to a single-arm phase II trial testing neoadjuvant nivolumab in oral cavity squamous cell carcinoma. Genomic DNA-based TCRbeta sequencing was performed on subject-matched pre- and post-treatment PBMCs and tumors from three responders and three non-responders. Peripheral blood mononuclear cells were collected before nivolumab treatment and were collected again after treatment, at the time of surgery. Genomic DNA was isolated from PBMCs using the Maxwell RSC DNA from Cells kit.

Trimming takes 2 bases from V and 8 bases from J, and the germline ends sit 15 bases apart. Looking up the germline V gene (reference sequence) yields CDR1 MNHEY and CDR2 SMNVEV. The CDR3 measures 14 amino acids from cysteine to phenylalanine. Of all the DNA, just the CDR3 is kept, 42 bases in frame from base 1. For deep sequencing, each PBMC sample was run in six replicates, with libraries mostly built from 400 to 550 ng of input genomic DNA. The immunoSEQ hsTCRbeta kit was used to prepare TCRbeta libraries according to the manufacturer's instructions. The finished libraries were brought together in one pool at 2.5 to 3 nM, which was then read using an Illumina NovaSeq 6000 S4 flow cell. On the authors' methods: The immunoSEQ Analyzer was used for raw data preprocessing and quality control. The analysis was limited to productive rearrangements, and each clonotype was defined by a unique CDR3 amino acid sequence. Using the R package tcR, the researchers computed the Gini-Simpson index as their estimate of repertoire clonality. Student's t test was used to compare Gini indices, and Pearson correlation was used to assess associations with tumor size change. TCRdb mirrors the immuneACCESS table, restricted to in-frame sequences. Some clones are absent from its copies; in checked studies, under half trace to an unresolved V gene, and the reason for the others is unknown. That table gives V, J and clone size, and the DNA gave D and trimming. The sample yields 14,000 or so clones; 62% were counted once. The leading ten clones occupy around 2.4% of the sample.

The sequenced sample was PBMCs, obtained before nivolumab (anti-PD-1) treatment. The source is a person aged 35-79 years with oral cavity squamous cell carcinoma. The receptor chain draws on TRBV27 and TRBJ1-2; D gene: possibly TRBD1, on 6 matching bases. The encoded CDR3 is CASSLDGGPGGYTF. At the DNA level, the sequence is TGTGCCAGCAGTTTAGACGGGGGGCCGGGGGGCTACACCTTC.